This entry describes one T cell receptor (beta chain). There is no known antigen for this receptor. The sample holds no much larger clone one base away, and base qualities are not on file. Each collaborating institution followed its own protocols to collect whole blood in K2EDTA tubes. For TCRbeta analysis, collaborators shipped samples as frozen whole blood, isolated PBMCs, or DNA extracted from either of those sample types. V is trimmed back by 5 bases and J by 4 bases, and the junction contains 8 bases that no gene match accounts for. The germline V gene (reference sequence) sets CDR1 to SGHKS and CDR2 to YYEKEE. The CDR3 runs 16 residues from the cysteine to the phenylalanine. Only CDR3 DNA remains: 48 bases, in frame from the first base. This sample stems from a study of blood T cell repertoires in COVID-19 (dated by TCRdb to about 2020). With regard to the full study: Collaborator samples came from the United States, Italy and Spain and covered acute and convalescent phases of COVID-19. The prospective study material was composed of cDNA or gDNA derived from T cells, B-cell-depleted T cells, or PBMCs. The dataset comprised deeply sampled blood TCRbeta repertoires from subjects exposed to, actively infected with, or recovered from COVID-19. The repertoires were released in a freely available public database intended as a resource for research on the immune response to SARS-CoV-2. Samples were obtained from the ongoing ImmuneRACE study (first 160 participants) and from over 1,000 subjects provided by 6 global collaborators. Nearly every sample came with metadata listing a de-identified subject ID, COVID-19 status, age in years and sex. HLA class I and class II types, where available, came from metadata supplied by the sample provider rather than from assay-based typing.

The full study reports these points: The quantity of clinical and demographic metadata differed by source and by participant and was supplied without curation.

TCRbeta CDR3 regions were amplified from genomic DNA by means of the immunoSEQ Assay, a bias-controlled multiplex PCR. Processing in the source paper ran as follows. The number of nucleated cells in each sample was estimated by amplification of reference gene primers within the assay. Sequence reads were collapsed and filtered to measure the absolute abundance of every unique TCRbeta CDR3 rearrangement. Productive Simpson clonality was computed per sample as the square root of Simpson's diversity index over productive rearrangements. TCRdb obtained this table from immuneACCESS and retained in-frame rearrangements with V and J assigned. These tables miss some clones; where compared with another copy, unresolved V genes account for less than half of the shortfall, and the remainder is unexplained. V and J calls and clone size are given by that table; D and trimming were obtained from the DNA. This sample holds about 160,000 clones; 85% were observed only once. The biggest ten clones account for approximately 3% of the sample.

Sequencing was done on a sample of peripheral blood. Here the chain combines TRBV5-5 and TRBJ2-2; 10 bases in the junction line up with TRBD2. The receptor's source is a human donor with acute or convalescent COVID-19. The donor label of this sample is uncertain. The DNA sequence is TGTGCCAGCAGTTTCCTAGCGGGGGCCCTCACCGGGGAGCTGTTTTTT. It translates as CASSFLAGALTGELFF.